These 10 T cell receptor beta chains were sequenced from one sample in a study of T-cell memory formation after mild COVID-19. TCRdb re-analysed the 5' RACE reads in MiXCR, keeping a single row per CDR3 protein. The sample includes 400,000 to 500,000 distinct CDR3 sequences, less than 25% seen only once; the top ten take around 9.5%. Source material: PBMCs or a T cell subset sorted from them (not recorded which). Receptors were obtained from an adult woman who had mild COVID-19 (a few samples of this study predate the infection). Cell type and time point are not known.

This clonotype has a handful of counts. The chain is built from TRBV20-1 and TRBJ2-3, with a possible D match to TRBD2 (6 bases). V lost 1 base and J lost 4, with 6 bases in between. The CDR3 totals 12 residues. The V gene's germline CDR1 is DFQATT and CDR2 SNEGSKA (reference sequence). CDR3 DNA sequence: TGCAGTGCTAGAGCGGGAGCAGATACGCAGTATTTT. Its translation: CSARAGADTQYF.

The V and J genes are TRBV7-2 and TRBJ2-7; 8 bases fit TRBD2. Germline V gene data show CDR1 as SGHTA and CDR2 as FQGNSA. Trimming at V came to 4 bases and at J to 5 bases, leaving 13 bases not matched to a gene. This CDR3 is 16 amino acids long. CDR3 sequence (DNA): TGTGCCAGCAGCTCCAGACACCCAGCGGGAGCCCACGAGCAGTACTTC. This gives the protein CASSSRHPAGAHEQYF.

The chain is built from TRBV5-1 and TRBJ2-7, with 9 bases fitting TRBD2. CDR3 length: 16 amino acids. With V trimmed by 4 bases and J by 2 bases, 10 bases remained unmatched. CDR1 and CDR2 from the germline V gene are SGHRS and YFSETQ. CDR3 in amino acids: CASSTRAGGPTYEQYF. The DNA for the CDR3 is TGCGCCAGCAGCACCCGAGCGGGAGGACCTACCTACGAGCAGTACTTC.

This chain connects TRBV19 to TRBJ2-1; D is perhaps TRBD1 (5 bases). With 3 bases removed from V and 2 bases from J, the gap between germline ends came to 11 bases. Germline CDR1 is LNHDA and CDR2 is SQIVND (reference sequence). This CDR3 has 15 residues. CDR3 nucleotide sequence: TGTGCCAGTAGTATGGCCGTGGGGCCCTACAATGAGCAGTTCTTC. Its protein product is CASSMAVGPYNEQFF. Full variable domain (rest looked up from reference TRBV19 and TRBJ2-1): DGGITQSPKYLFRKEGQNVTLSCEQNLNHDAMYWYRQDPGQGLRLIYYSQIVNDFQKGDIAEGYSVSREKKESFPLTVTSAQKNPTAFYLCASSMAVGPYNEQFFGPGTRLTVL.

The CDR3, as DNA: TGTGCCAGCAGCTTAGGGATCACAGTCGACTACACAGATACGCAGTATTTT. Translation: CASSLGITVDYTDTQYF. V usage is TRBV13 and J usage is TRBJ2-3; D possibly corresponds to TRBD2 (5 bases). Trimming shortened V by 0 bases and J by 2 bases, and 15 bases separated the two germline ends. The CDR3 runs 17 residues. Per the germline V gene, CDR1 is PRHDT and CDR2 is FYEKMQ (reference sequence).

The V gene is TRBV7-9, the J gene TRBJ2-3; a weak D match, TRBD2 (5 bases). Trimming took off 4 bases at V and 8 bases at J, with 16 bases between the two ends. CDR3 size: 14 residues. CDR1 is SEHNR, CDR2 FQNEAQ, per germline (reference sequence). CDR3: CASSSPMRAGTQYF. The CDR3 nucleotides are TGTGCCAGCAGCTCCCCGATGAGGGCTGGTACGCAGTATTTT.

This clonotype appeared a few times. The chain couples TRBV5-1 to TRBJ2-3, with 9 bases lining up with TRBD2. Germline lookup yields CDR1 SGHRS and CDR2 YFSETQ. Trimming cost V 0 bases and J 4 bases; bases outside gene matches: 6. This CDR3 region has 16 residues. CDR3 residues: CASSLALAGEADTQYF. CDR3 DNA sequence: TGCGCCAGCAGCTTGGCCTTAGCGGGAGAAGCAGATACGCAGTATTTT.

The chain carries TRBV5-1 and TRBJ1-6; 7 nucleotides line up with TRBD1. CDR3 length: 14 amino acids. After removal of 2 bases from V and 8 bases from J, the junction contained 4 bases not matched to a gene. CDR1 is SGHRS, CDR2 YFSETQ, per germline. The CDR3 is CASSFGTEYSPLHF. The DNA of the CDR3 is TGCGCCAGCAGCTTCGGGACAGAGTATTCACCCCTCCACTTT.

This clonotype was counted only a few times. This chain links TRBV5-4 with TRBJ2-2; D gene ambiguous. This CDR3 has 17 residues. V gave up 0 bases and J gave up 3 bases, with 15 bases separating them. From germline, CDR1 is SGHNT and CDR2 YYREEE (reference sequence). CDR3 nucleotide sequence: TGTGCCAGCAGCTTGGGACGTGTGGGAACGGACACCGGGGAGCTGTTTTTT. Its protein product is CASSLGRVGTDTGELFF.

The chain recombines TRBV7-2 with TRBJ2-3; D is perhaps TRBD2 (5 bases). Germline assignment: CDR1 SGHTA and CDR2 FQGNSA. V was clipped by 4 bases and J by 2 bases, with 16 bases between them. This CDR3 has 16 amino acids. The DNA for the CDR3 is TGTGCCAGCAGCTCCCTGGAAGCGGCCAACACAGATACGCAGTATTTT. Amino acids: CASSSLEAANTDTQYF.